A selection of T cell receptor beta chains follows, all from one sample in a study of T cell responses to AZD1222 COVID-19 vaccine. Data came from immunoSEQ multiplex PCR; TCRdb stores just in-frame clones and leaves some out. Here the sample spans about 84,000 clones, around nine tenths being singletons. The sequencing here drew on peripheral blood, taken on day 0 of AZD1222 vaccination. These receptor sequences come from an adult in good health. CDR3s include the opening cysteine and the closing phenylalanine or tryptophan. Fields, in order: clone size, J gene, V gene, D gene, CDR3 protein, CDR3 DNA. D genes are given only for firm matches. Only some rows state a clone size, as once, few, many or a class for expanded clones.

clone_size: -
j_call: TRBJ2-5
v_call: TRBV18
d_call: -
cdr3_aa: CASSPTTGGGPTETQYF
cdr3_nt: TGTGCCAGCTCACCAACAACTGGTGGTGGACCAACAGAGACCCAGTACTTC

clone_size: -
j_call: TRBJ2-7
v_call: TRBV11-1
d_call: -
cdr3_aa: CASEGSINEQYF
cdr3_nt: TGTGCCAGTGAGGGGTCAATCAACGAGCAGTACTTC

clone_size: -
j_call: TRBJ2-7
v_call: TRBV6-5
d_call: -
cdr3_aa: CASSTSYEQYF
cdr3_nt: TGTGCCAGCAGTACATCTTACGAGCAGTACTTC

clone_size: -
j_call: TRBJ2-2
v_call: TRBV27
d_call: TRBD2
cdr3_aa: CASSLWEGHTGELFF
cdr3_nt: TGTGCCAGCAGTTTGTGGGAGGGGCACACCGGGGAGCTGTTTTTT

clone_size: -
j_call: TRBJ2-5
v_call: TRBV5-1
d_call: -
cdr3_aa: CASSLARGGRAQETQYF
cdr3_nt: TGCGCCAGCAGCTTGGCCCGAGGCGGGCGGGCCCAAGAGACCCAGTACTTC

clone_size: -
j_call: TRBJ2-7
v_call: TRBV12-3/TRBV12-4
d_call: -
cdr3_aa: CASSTRSYEQYF
cdr3_nt: TGTGCCAGCAGTACACGATCCTACGAGCAGTACTTC

clone_size: -
j_call: TRBJ1-1
v_call: TRBV6-5
d_call: -
cdr3_aa: CASRSTGRHTEAFF
cdr3_nt: TGTGCCAGCAGATCCACAGGGAGGCACACTGAAGCTTTCTTT

clone_size: -
j_call: TRBJ1-3
v_call: TRBV19
d_call: -
cdr3_aa: CASSIMGTGNTIYF
cdr3_nt: TGTGCCAGTAGTATTATGGGAACTGGAAACACCATATATTTT

clone_size: -
j_call: TRBJ2-7
v_call: TRBV6-6
d_call: -
cdr3_aa: CASSLGYEQYF
cdr3_nt: TGTGCCAGCAGTTTGGGATACGAGCAGTACTTC

clone_size: -
j_call: TRBJ1-2
v_call: TRBV6-5
d_call: -
cdr3_aa: CASKTFGLLNYGYTF
cdr3_nt: TGTGCCAGCAAGACCTTCGGGCTCCTTAACTATGGCTACACCTTC

clone_size: few
j_call: TRBJ1-2
v_call: TRBV14
d_call: -
cdr3_aa: CASSQEMSGGGGGYTF
cdr3_nt: TGTGCCAGCAGCCAGGAAATGTCAGGAGGGGGAGGAGGCTACACCTTC

clone_size: -
j_call: TRBJ1-2
v_call: TRBV18
d_call: -
cdr3_aa: CASSPDRTNYGYTF
cdr3_nt: TGTGCCAGCTCACCAGACAGGACAAACTATGGCTACACCTTC

clone_size: -
j_call: TRBJ1-2
v_call: TRBV5-1
d_call: -
cdr3_aa: CASSPDNPPYGYTF
cdr3_nt: TGCGCCAGCAGCCCAGACAACCCGCCCTATGGCTACACCTTC

clone_size: few
j_call: TRBJ2-1
v_call: TRBV2
d_call: TRBD2
cdr3_aa: CASSRTSGSFGEQFF
cdr3_nt: TGTGCCAGCAGTCGGACTAGCGGGAGCTTTGGTGAGCAGTTCTTC

clone_size: -
j_call: TRBJ1-2
v_call: TRBV6-2/TRBV6-3
d_call: TRBD1
cdr3_aa: CASSYSGQAGGYTF
cdr3_nt: TGTGCCAGCAGTTACTCAGGACAGGCTGGAGGCTACACCTTC

clone_size: few
j_call: TRBJ2-3
v_call: TRBV29-1
d_call: -
cdr3_aa: CSSSQSTPGDTQYF
cdr3_nt: TGCAGTTCTTCTCAGTCTACCCCTGGGGATACGCAGTATTTT

clone_size: few
j_call: TRBJ1-2
v_call: TRBV27
d_call: TRBD1
cdr3_aa: CASSPGTGVRYGYTF
cdr3_nt: TGTGCCAGCAGTCCTGGGACAGGGGTACGGTATGGCTACACCTTC

clone_size: -
j_call: TRBJ1-2
v_call: TRBV20-1
d_call: -
cdr3_aa: CSAIQTKGTF
cdr3_nt: TGCAGTGCTATCCAGACCAAAGGCACCTTC

clone_size: -
j_call: TRBJ2-3
v_call: TRBV7-9
d_call: -
cdr3_aa: CASSLAEEVDTQYF
cdr3_nt: TGTGCCAGCAGCTTAGCAGAAGAGGTAGATACGCAGTATTTT

clone_size: -
j_call: TRBJ1-2
v_call: TRBV27
d_call: -
cdr3_aa: CASGRGGEGSYTF
cdr3_nt: TGTGCCAGCGGCCGGGGAGGGGAAGGGAGCTACACCTTC

clone_size: -
j_call: TRBJ1-3
v_call: TRBV3-1/TRBV3-2
d_call: -
cdr3_aa: CASSQDRWRNTIYF
cdr3_nt: TGTGCCAGCAGCCAAGATCGATGGAGAAACACCATATATTTT

clone_size: -
j_call: TRBJ1-4
v_call: TRBV18
d_call: TRBD1
cdr3_aa: CASSPALGQFNEKLFF
cdr3_nt: TGTGCCAGCTCACCGGCCCTGGGACAGTTTAATGAAAAACTGTTTTTT